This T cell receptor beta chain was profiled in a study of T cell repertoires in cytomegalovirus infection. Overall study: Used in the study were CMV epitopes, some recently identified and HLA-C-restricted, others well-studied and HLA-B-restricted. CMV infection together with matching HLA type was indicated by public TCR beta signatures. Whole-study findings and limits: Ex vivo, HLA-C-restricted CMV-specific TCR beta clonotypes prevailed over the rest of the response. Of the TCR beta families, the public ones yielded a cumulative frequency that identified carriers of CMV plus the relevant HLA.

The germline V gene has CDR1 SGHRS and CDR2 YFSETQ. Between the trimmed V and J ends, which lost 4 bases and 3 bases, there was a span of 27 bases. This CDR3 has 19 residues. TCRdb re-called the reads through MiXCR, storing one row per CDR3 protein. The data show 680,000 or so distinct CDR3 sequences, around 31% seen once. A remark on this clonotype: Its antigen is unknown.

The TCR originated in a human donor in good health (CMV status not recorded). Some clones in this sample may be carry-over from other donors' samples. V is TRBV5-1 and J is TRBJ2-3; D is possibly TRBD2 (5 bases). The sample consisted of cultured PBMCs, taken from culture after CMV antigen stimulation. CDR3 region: CASSQLAGLIRRRTDTQYF. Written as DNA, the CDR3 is TGCGCCAGCAGCCAGCTTGCAGGACTCATAAGACGAAGGACAGATACGCAGTATTTT.